This T cell receptor (beta chain) was documented in a study of cytomegalovirus exposure and HLA in healthy donors. This PCR relied on a set of 60 Vbeta primers and 13 Jbeta primers. In the authors' methods: Per a later analysis, the number of unique TCR beta chains was some 82 million, of which 10 million to 11 million were shared. Here immunoSEQ multiplex PCR was the method, and the copy in TCRdb shows in-frame clones only, minus some. From that table come the V and J calls and clone size; the DNA was used to work out D and trimming. Among roughly 110,000 clones listed, approximately 80% were seen once. Study conclusions and caveats: Reports indicate that TCR beta sequences accurately predicted the HLA-A and HLA-B alleles of most subjects. A reported reduction in N-insertions relative to the approximately 640-donor mean was seen in an Asian-associated ancestry cluster in a later analysis.

Turning to this clone: What it binds is not known. Compared with germline, one end of the junction differs, possibly owing to a read error.

The sequence came from a man aged 25-45 years in good health and CMV-seropositive. Sequencing input: PBMCs.

CDR3 sequence reads: CASSVATVAF. The CDR3 DNA reads TGTGCCAGCAGTGTAGCGACAGTCGCCTTC. The rearrangement links TRBV2 to TRBJ1-2; a weak D match, TRBD1 (5 bases). The CDR3 runs to 10 residues. The germline CDR1 and CDR2 sequences are SNHLY and FYNNEI.